Presented here are 25 T cell receptor beta chains from one specimen sequenced in a study of neurological immune-mediated disorders. TCRdb reprocessed the 5' RACE reads with MiXCR, giving one entry per CDR3 protein. The table lists under 75,000 distinct CDR3 sequences, around 5% of them singletons. Sequenced sample: PBMCs. The receptors originated from a human donor with multiple sclerosis. The donor label of this sample is uncertain.

This clonotype showed up many times. The rearrangement links TRBV5-1 to TRBJ1-6; D call uncertain. V was shortened by 1 base and J by 9 bases, with 11 bases between the two germline ends. CDR3 length equals 14 residues. Germline V gene data show CDR1 as SGHRS and CDR2 as YFSETQ. CDR3 sequence (DNA): TGCGCCAGCAGCTTGAGTGTCGACGGTTCACCCCTCCACTTT. This codes for CASSLSVDGSPLHF. The complete variable domain, with remaining parts taken from reference TRBV5-1 and TRBJ1-6, reads KAGVTQTPRYLIKTRGQQVTLSCSPISGHRSVSWYQQTPGQGLQFLFEYFSETQRNKGNFPGRFSGRQFSNSRSEMNVSTLELGDSALYLCASSLSVDGSPLHFGNGTRLTVT.

This clonotype has ten or more counts. This CDR3 reads CASSLYIGRTDTQYF. CDR3 nucleotides: TGCGCCAGCAGCCTATATATCGGGCGCACAGATACGCAGTATTTT. V and J are TRBV5-1 and TRBJ2-3, with D unclear. Germline CDR1 and CDR2: SGHRS and YFSETQ. V shed 4 bases and J shed 1 base, with 13 bases lying between them. The CDR3 length is 15 residues. The full variable domain, its missing parts supplied by reference TRBV5-1 and TRBJ2-3, is KAGVTQTPRYLIKTRGQQVTLSCSPISGHRSVSWYQQTPGQGLQFLFEYFSETQRNKGNFPGRFSGRQFSNSRSEMNVSTLELGDSALYLCASSLYIGRTDTQYFGPGTRLTVL.

The rearrangement joins TRBV5-1 to TRBJ2-2; maybe TRBD1 (6 bases). Germline V gives CDR1 SGHRS, CDR2 YFSETQ. Trimming stripped 2 bases from V and 0 bases from J, with 8 bases between. The CDR3 loop spans 15 amino acids. The CDR3 coding sequence is TGCGCCAGCAGCTTTGGGACACCGAACACCGGGGAGCTGTTTTTT. Translating gives CASSFGTPNTGELFF.

This clonotype has ten or more counts. The chain employs TRBV20-1 and TRBJ2-3; 10 bases fit TRBD2. The CDR3 has 14 amino acids. Germline V gene sequence: CDR1 DFQATT, CDR2 SNEGSKA (reference sequence). V dropped 6 bases and J dropped 6; count of bases not matched to a gene: 9. This CDR3 is CSAESGGAGDTQYF. CDR3 sequence (DNA): TGCAGTGCGGAGAGCGGGGGGGCCGGGGATACGCAGTATTTT.

Many counts were recorded for this clonotype. V gene TRBV5-1 combines with J gene TRBJ1-1; D not certain. V shed 4 bases and J shed 2 bases, with 6 bases lying between them. Germline CDR1 reads SGHRS; CDR2 reads YFSETQ. The length of the CDR3 is 12 residues. CDR3 nucleotides: TGCGCCAGCAGCCAGGCCAACACTGAAGCTTTCTTT. Its protein product is CASSQANTEAFF. Complete variable domain (other parts from reference TRBV5-1 and TRBJ1-1): KAGVTQTPRYLIKTRGQQVTLSCSPISGHRSVSWYQQTPGQGLQFLFEYFSETQRNKGNFPGRFSGRQFSNSRSEMNVSTLELGDSALYLCASSQANTEAFFGQGTRLTVV.

This clonotype has a count of ten or more. The chain has TRBV25-1 and TRBJ1-2; D possibly corresponds to TRBD1 (6 bases). The CDR3 contains 12 residues. In germline, CDR1 is MGHDK, CDR2 SYGVNS. V was cut by 3 bases and J by 7 bases, with 9 bases left in between. The CDR3 bases are TGTGCCAGCAGTGAGGGGGCCAGTGGCTACACCTTC. Residues: CASSEGASGYTF.

This clonotype was observed many times. V gene TRBV20-1 combines with J gene TRBJ2-7, with 8 bases aligning to TRBD1. The CDR3 covers 15 residues. Germline loops: CDR1 DFQATT, CDR2 SNEGSKA (reference sequence). Losses at the gene ends were 0 bases for V and 4 bases for J; bases not matched to a gene: 8. The CDR3: CSARDSPGGWYEQYF. CDR3 coding DNA: TGCAGTGCTAGAGATTCGCCAGGGGGCTGGTACGAGCAGTACTTC.

This clonotype was recorded many times. This sequence joins TRBV18 and TRBJ2-3, with a weak D call TRBD1 (5 bases). Trimming cost V 3 bases and J 0 bases, with 13 bases left between them. The CDR3 spans 16 residues. CDR1 and CDR2 (germline): KGHSH, LQKENI. The CDR3 spells CASSPPQGLSTDTQYF. The DNA for the CDR3 is TGTGCCAGCTCACCTCCCCAGGGATTGAGCACAGATACGCAGTATTTT.

This clonotype was seen at least ten times. This CDR3 is CASSQSGYEQYF. The CDR3 DNA reads TGCGCCAGCAGCCAATCGGGGTACGAGCAGTACTTC. The V gene is TRBV4-1, the J gene TRBJ2-7, with a possible D match to TRBD2 (5 bases). Trimming left V 2 bases short and J 4 bases short, with 6 bases between. Germline CDR1 MGHRA, CDR2 YSYEKL. CDR3 length: 12 residues.

This clonotype has ten or more counts. V gene TRBV5-1 combines with J gene TRBJ2-1, with 8 bases aligning to TRBD2. Germline trimming cut 4 bases from V and 0 bases from J; bases unmatched to any gene: 6. The CDR3 totals 16 residues. Germline V gene lookup returns CDR1 SGHRS and CDR2 YFSETQ. The CDR3 spells CASSPPGGVSYNEQFF. In nucleotides, the CDR3 is TGCGCCAGCAGCCCCCCGGGGGGGGTCTCCTACAATGAGCAGTTCTTC.

This clonotype has at least ten counts. The V and J genes are TRBV20-1 and TRBJ1-5; D is uncertain. In germline, CDR1 is DFQATT, CDR2 SNEGSKA (reference sequence). Trimming removed 3 bases at V and 6 bases at J, with 18 bases between. The CDR3 covers 15 residues. CDR3 DNA sequence: TGCAGTGCTAGTGAGGCAACGACGGCGGGTCAGCCCCAGCATTTT. It yields the protein CSASEATTAGQPQHF.

This clonotype came up many times. V is TRBV21-1 and J is TRBJ2-7; TRBD2 is the table's D call and was not checked against the DNA. TRBV21-1 is described as a pseudogene. The CDR3 contains 15 residues. The CDR3 coding sequence is TGTGCCAGCAGCCCACGCGGGACTAAACCGGACGAGCAGTACTTC. Residues: CASSPRGTKPDEQYF.

This clonotype showed up many times. The CDR3 spells CATSDLGTGNNQPQHF. The CDR3 DNA sequence: TGTGCCACCAGTGATTTGGGGACAGGGAATAATCAGCCCCAGCATTTT. The chain is built from TRBV24-1 and TRBJ1-5, with 9 nucleotides matching TRBD1. The CDR3 is 16 residues long. Unmatched junction bases numbered 3, after V lost 0 bases and J lost 4 bases. From germline, CDR1 is KGHDR and CDR2 SFDVKD.

This clonotype occurred many times. This sequence joins TRBV20-1 and TRBJ2-3; a weak D match, TRBD2 (5 bases). V lost 3 bases to trimming and J lost 2 bases, with 15 bases between them. CDR1 is DFQATT, CDR2 SNEGSKA, per germline (reference sequence). The CDR3 sequence is 15 residues long. CDR3: CSASPADRDTDTQYF. DNA of the CDR3: TGCAGTGCTAGTCCGGCTGATCGGGACACAGATACGCAGTATTTT.

The chain employs TRBV2 and TRBJ1-6; perhaps TRBD1 as D (5 bases). The CDR3 is made up of 19 amino acids. The V end was cut by 6 bases, the J end by 10 bases, with 31 bases between. Germline CDR1 is SNHLY and CDR2 is FYNNEI. CDR3 sequence: CASRGRGDPWMAAMSPLHF. CDR3 in DNA: TGTGCCAGCAGAGGACGGGGGGACCCGTGGATGGCGGCCATGTCACCCCTCCACTTT.

This clonotype was observed at least ten times. This rearrangement joins TRBV20-1 to TRBJ2-5, with 7 bases fitting TRBD1. V lost 0 bases and J lost 4; bases outside the gene matches: 8. This CDR3 contains 15 residues. The germline V gene has CDR1 DFQATT and CDR2 SNEGSKA (reference sequence). As DNA, the CDR3 is TGCAGTGCTAGAGATCAGGGGGTGATCCGAGAGACCCAGTACTTC. Amino acids: CSARDQGVIRETQYF.

At least ten counts were recorded for this clonotype. The rearrangement uses TRBV12-3 or TRBV12-4 and TRBJ1-2; D perhaps matches TRBD1 (5 bases). The CDR3 consists of 14 residues. V was trimmed by 8 bases and J by 8 bases, leaving 21 bases between them. The CDR3 region is CASSVQGSLGGYTF. CDR3 in DNA: TGTGCCAGCTCGGTCCAGGGTTCCTTAGGAGGCTACACCTTC.

The sample holds many counts of this clonotype. It is likely a read error, because the conserved phenylalanine at the end of the CDR3 is missing. The chain recombines TRBV29-1 with TRBJ2-1; D not certain. The V gene's germline CDR1 is SQVTM and CDR2 ANQGSEA. The V end was cut by 5 bases, the J end by 5 bases, with 13 bases between. The CDR3 extends over 13 amino acids. CDR3 in DNA: TGCAGCGTTATTGCCCTCGTCAACAATGAGCAGTTCCTC. Translating it yields CSVIALVNNEQFL.

This clonotype showed up many times. The chain uses TRBV20-1 and TRBJ2-7; TRBD1 might be the D (5 bases). Trimming took off 5 bases at V and 0 bases at J, with 14 bases between the two ends. The germline gives CDR1 DFQATT, CDR2 SNEGSKA (reference sequence). The CDR3 length is 14 residues. CDR3 in amino acids: CSAQTVKSSYEQYF. CDR3 DNA sequence: TGCAGTGCTCAGACAGTAAAGAGCTCCTACGAGCAGTACTTC.

V and J are TRBV6-6 and TRBJ2-1; 8 nucleotides agree with TRBD2. The CDR3 totals 14 residues. The germline gives CDR1 MNHNY, CDR2 SVGAGI (reference sequence). V was pared by 8 bases and J by 8 bases, with 11 bases of the junction left unmatched. The CDR3 protein is CASQPPGGQHEQFF. The CDR3 bases are TGTGCCAGCCAACCCCCGGGGGGGCAGCATGAGCAGTTCTTC.

This clonotype was counted at least ten times. The V gene is TRBV5-1, the J gene TRBJ1-2; maybe TRBD1 (6 bases). Between the trimmed V and J ends, which lost 4 bases and 0 bases, there was a span of 13 bases. Germline CDR1 is SGHRS and CDR2 is YFSETQ. CDR3 length equals 15 residues. The CDR3, as DNA: TGCGCCAGCAGCCTGGGGGGCGGAACTAACTATGGCTACACCTTC. Its protein is CASSLGGGTNYGYTF.

CDR3: CASSLQGGDEQYF. CDR3 nucleotide sequence: TGTGCCAGCAGCTTACAGGGAGGCGACGAGCAGTACTTC. This chain connects TRBV7-3 to TRBJ2-7, with a tentative D call TRBD2 (6 bases). The germline V and J ends were trimmed by 2 bases and 5 bases, with 10 bases remaining between them. Germline-derived CDR1 and CDR2 are SGHTA and FQGTGA. This CDR3 region has 13 residues.

The sample holds many counts of this clonotype. The chain is built from TRBV20-1 and TRBJ2-7; 7 bases fit TRBD2. Unmatched junction bases numbered 7, after V lost 7 bases and J lost 1 base. Germline CDR1 DFQATT, CDR2 SNEGSKA (reference sequence). The CDR3 has 13 residues. The CDR3 region has the DNA TGCAGTGGCCTACGGGGGGTGTCCTACGAGCAGTACTTC. Its translation is CSGLRGVSYEQYF.

This clonotype was seen repeatedly, ten times or more. The V call is TRBV3-1, the J call TRBJ2-5; no firm D call. Per germline, CDR1 LGHDT and CDR2 YNNKEL (reference sequence). This CDR3 spans 13 amino acids. V lost 4 bases and J 1 base, leaving 7 bases between the germline ends. Here the CDR3 DNA reads TGTGCCAGCAGCCCTTTGAGCCAAGAGACCCAGTACTTC. Translation: CASSPLSQETQYF.

The table lists this clonotype with many counts. The chain links TRBV11-2 to TRBJ1-2; D is possibly TRBD1 (6 bases). Per germline, CDR1 SGHAT and CDR2 FQNNGV. This CDR3 has 15 amino acids. V lost 5 bases and J lost 5, with 18 bases in between. CDR3 nucleotides: TGTGCCAGCAGCCAGGGGTGGCAGGGGCCATATGGCTACACCTTC. This codes for CASSQGWQGPYGYTF.